This is a list of T cell receptor beta chains from one sample in a study of OX40 agonist ivuxolimab in advanced cancers. The repertoire was sequenced with immunoSEQ multiplex PCR; TCRdb's copy has only in-frame clones and lacks some. The sample records 60,000 to 85,000 clones, over 75% being singletons. Source: CD4+ or CD8+ T cells sorted from blood, taken in a trial of the OX40 agonist ivuxolimab. Receptors were obtained from an adult with an advanced solid tumor such as melanoma, head and neck, liver or kidney cancer. CDR3s include the opening cysteine and the closing phenylalanine or tryptophan. Each record gives: CDR3 DNA, CDR3 protein, J gene, clone size, V gene, D gene. The D gene is left open where the match is weak. Not all rows give a size; the values are once, few, many and, for expanded clones, a class.

cdr3_nt: TGCGCCAGCAGCCAAGATGAACTAGCTCGGAATGAGCAGTTCTTC
cdr3_aa: CASSQDELARNEQFF
j_call: TRBJ2-1
clone_size: -
v_call: TRBV4-1
d_call: -

cdr3_nt: TGTGCCAGTAGTGTACCGGGACAGGGAGCTAACTATGGCTACACCTTC
cdr3_aa: CASSVPGQGANYGYTF
j_call: TRBJ1-2
clone_size: -
v_call: TRBV19
d_call: TRBD1

cdr3_nt: TGTGCCAGCAGCTGGAGGGATGGGGGTCGAAGAGAGACCCAGTACTTC
cdr3_aa: CASSWRDGGRRETQYF
j_call: TRBJ2-5
clone_size: -
v_call: TRBV7-2
d_call: -

cdr3_nt: TGTGCCAGCAGCTTAGTTGGGACAGGGCGCACAGATACGCAGTATTTT
cdr3_aa: CASSLVGTGRTDTQYF
j_call: TRBJ2-3
clone_size: -
v_call: TRBV7-3
d_call: TRBD1

cdr3_nt: TGTGCCAGCAGTTACTCGACGGGACCAACCCGCGAGACCCAGTACTTC
cdr3_aa: CASSYSTGPTRETQYF
j_call: TRBJ2-5
clone_size: -
v_call: TRBV6-5
d_call: -

cdr3_nt: TGTGCCAGCACTCGACGGGGGGCTGCCACTGGCTACACCTTC
cdr3_aa: CASTRRGAATGYTF
j_call: TRBJ1-2
clone_size: -
v_call: TRBV6-5
d_call: -

cdr3_nt: TGTGCCAGCAGTGCCGGCCTCGGCGGCTCCTACGAGCAGTACTTC
cdr3_aa: CASSAGLGGSYEQYF
j_call: TRBJ2-7
clone_size: once
v_call: TRBV2
d_call: -

cdr3_nt: TGTGCCAGCAGCTTTACGTCTGCGGAGACCCAGTACTTC
cdr3_aa: CASSFTSAETQYF
j_call: TRBJ2-5
clone_size: -
v_call: TRBV7-3
d_call: -

cdr3_nt: TGTGCCAGCAGTTTACGTCACGAGCAGTACTTC
cdr3_aa: CASSLRHEQYF
j_call: TRBJ2-7
clone_size: -
v_call: TRBV28
d_call: -

cdr3_nt: TGTGCCAGCACGTTTACTGGGAGGGGGAGGAATGGAAAACTGTTTTTT
cdr3_aa: CASTFTGRGRNGKLFF
j_call: TRBJ1-4
clone_size: few
v_call: TRBV27
d_call: -

cdr3_nt: TGTGCCAGCAGTTTATGGGAGGGCCATAAGAGGGCTAGTCCAGCAGATACGCAGTATTTT
cdr3_aa: CASSLWEGHKRASPADTQYF
j_call: TRBJ2-3
clone_size: once
v_call: TRBV28
d_call: -

cdr3_nt: TGTGCCAGCACCTTCCGATCCGGGGAGCTGTTTTTT
cdr3_aa: CASTFRSGELFF
j_call: TRBJ2-2
clone_size: -
v_call: TRBV28
d_call: -

cdr3_nt: TGTGCCAGCAGCTCTAGCAGACTAGCATCGGTATCGGCCACAATCGAGCAGTTCTTC
cdr3_aa: CASSSSRLASVSATIEQFF
j_call: TRBJ2-1
clone_size: -
v_call: TRBV7-2
d_call: TRBD2

cdr3_nt: TGTGCCAGCAGCCCTAGACGGGAGCAGTTCTTC
cdr3_aa: CASSPRREQFF
j_call: TRBJ2-1
clone_size: once
v_call: TRBV7-2
d_call: -

cdr3_nt: TGTGCCAGCAGCCCTAGCAGGGATCAGCCCCAGCATTTT
cdr3_aa: CASSPSRDQPQHF
j_call: TRBJ1-5
clone_size: once
v_call: TRBV6-6
d_call: -

cdr3_nt: TGTGCCAGCAGCCGCGCGAGGGGGGCCGGGGAGCTGTTTTTT
cdr3_aa: CASSRARGAGELFF
j_call: TRBJ2-2
clone_size: -
v_call: TRBV14
d_call: -

cdr3_nt: TGTGCCAGCAGTTTTCGTAGTTATGGCTACACCTTC
cdr3_aa: CASSFRSYGYTF
j_call: TRBJ1-2
clone_size: -
v_call: TRBV28
d_call: -

cdr3_nt: TGTGCCAGAGGGGCAGGGGCGTACACCGGGGAGCTGTTTTTT
cdr3_aa: CARGAGAYTGELFF
j_call: TRBJ2-2
clone_size: -
v_call: TRBV2
d_call: -

cdr3_nt: TGTGCCAGCAGTTTGGCACAGCCGCCCTATGGCTACACCTTC
cdr3_aa: CASSLAQPPYGYTF
j_call: TRBJ1-2
clone_size: -
v_call: TRBV28
d_call: -

cdr3_nt: TGTGCCAGCAGACTCGAGCAGTACTTC
cdr3_aa: CASRLEQYF
j_call: TRBJ2-7
clone_size: -
v_call: TRBV5-8
d_call: -

cdr3_nt: TGTGCCAGCAGTTTTAGGGACGGAGGCGTCGATGGCTACACCTTC
cdr3_aa: CASSFRDGGVDGYTF
j_call: TRBJ1-2
clone_size: -
v_call: TRBV27
d_call: -

cdr3_nt: TGTGCCAGCAGTTTAAGAGTTAACACGAACACCGGGGAGCTGTTTTTT
cdr3_aa: CASSLRVNTNTGELFF
j_call: TRBJ2-2
clone_size: -
v_call: TRBV27
d_call: -

cdr3_nt: TGTGCCAGCAGCCCTCTAGCGGGAGCGGCCTTCCAGTACTTC
cdr3_aa: CASSPLAGAAFQYF
j_call: TRBJ2-5
clone_size: -
v_call: TRBV14
d_call: TRBD2

cdr3_nt: TGTGCCAGCAGCTTCGGGGGGGGCACTGAAGCTTTCTTT
cdr3_aa: CASSFGGGTEAFF
j_call: TRBJ1-1
clone_size: -
v_call: TRBV27
d_call: -

cdr3_nt: TGTGCCAGCAGCTTAACTAACTATGGCTACACCTTC
cdr3_aa: CASSLTNYGYTF
j_call: TRBJ1-2
clone_size: -
v_call: TRBV5-6
d_call: -

cdr3_nt: TGCGCCAGCAGCATCGGACAGGGGGGACACACCATATATTTT
cdr3_aa: CASSIGQGGHTIYF
j_call: TRBJ1-3
clone_size: -
v_call: TRBV5-1
d_call: TRBD1

cdr3_nt: TGTGCCAGCAGATCGACAGGGCTGTATGGCTACACCTTC
cdr3_aa: CASRSTGLYGYTF
j_call: TRBJ1-2
clone_size: -
v_call: TRBV6-5
d_call: TRBD1

cdr3_nt: TGTGCCAGCAGCCAACTAGCGGGAGGACTCCAAGAGACCCAGTACTTC
cdr3_aa: CASSQLAGGLQETQYF
j_call: TRBJ2-5
clone_size: -
v_call: TRBV7-7
d_call: TRBD2

cdr3_nt: TGCGCCAGCAGCTTGGGGTACGGACAACAAGAGACCCAGTACTTC
cdr3_aa: CASSLGYGQQETQYF
j_call: TRBJ2-5
clone_size: -
v_call: TRBV5-1
d_call: -

cdr3_nt: TGTGCCAGCAGTAGGACAGGGGTCTCCTACGAGCAGTACTTC
cdr3_aa: CASSRTGVSYEQYF
j_call: TRBJ2-7
clone_size: once
v_call: TRBV6-5
d_call: TRBD1

cdr3_nt: TGTGCCAGCAGTTTGCTTCCGGGACAGTTAAGCTCTGGGGCCAACGTCCTGACTTTC
cdr3_aa: CASSLLPGQLSSGANVLTF
j_call: TRBJ2-6
clone_size: -
v_call: TRBV27
d_call: TRBD1

cdr3_nt: TGCGCCAGCAGCCAAGTTAAGTCTAGCGGGCAATACGAGCAGTACTTC
cdr3_aa: CASSQVKSSGQYEQYF
j_call: TRBJ2-7
clone_size: -
v_call: TRBV4-1
d_call: TRBD2

cdr3_nt: TGTGCCAGCAGCTTACACTTAAGCAACACTGAAGCTTTCTTT
cdr3_aa: CASSLHLSNTEAFF
j_call: TRBJ1-1
clone_size: -
v_call: TRBV7-2
d_call: -

cdr3_nt: TGTGCCAGCAGACCCCTAACCTTTCGGGATACGCAGTATTTT
cdr3_aa: CASRPLTFRDTQYF
j_call: TRBJ2-3
clone_size: -
v_call: TRBV2
d_call: -

cdr3_nt: TGTGCCAGTACTACCGGGACAGGGGGGGGGAATCAGCCCCAGCATTTT
cdr3_aa: CASTTGTGGGNQPQHF
j_call: TRBJ1-5
clone_size: -
v_call: TRBV19
d_call: TRBD1

cdr3_nt: TGTGCCAGCAGTGCAGGTGGGCAGGGGGCGCCCGGGACTAGCGGTTCTTCCTCCTACAATGAGCAGTTCTTC
cdr3_aa: CASSAGGQGAPGTSGSSSYNEQFF
j_call: TRBJ2-1
clone_size: -
v_call: TRBV21-1
d_call: -

cdr3_nt: TGTGCCAGCAGCGTATCTGGGACTAGCGTGGATACGCAGTATTTT
cdr3_aa: CASSVSGTSVDTQYF
j_call: TRBJ2-3
clone_size: -
v_call: TRBV9
d_call: TRBD2

cdr3_nt: TGTGCCAGCAGCATTACTAGCGGTACGAACACCGGGGAGCTGTTTTTT
cdr3_aa: CASSITSGTNTGELFF
j_call: TRBJ2-2
clone_size: -
v_call: TRBV7-3
d_call: TRBD2

cdr3_nt: TGTGCCAGCAGCGTAGCGGGGCTACCCACAGATACGCAGTATTTT
cdr3_aa: CASSVAGLPTDTQYF
j_call: TRBJ2-3
clone_size: -
v_call: TRBV9
d_call: -

cdr3_nt: TGTGCCAGCAGCTTGTTAGGAGCGGGAGCCAAAAACATTCAGTACTTC
cdr3_aa: CASSLLGAGAKNIQYF
j_call: TRBJ2-4
clone_size: -
v_call: TRBV5-4
d_call: -

cdr3_nt: TGTGCCAGCAGAGCGGGTTCTCCCTACGAGCAGTACTTC
cdr3_aa: CASRAGSPYEQYF
j_call: TRBJ2-7
clone_size: -
v_call: TRBV11-1
d_call: -

cdr3_nt: TGTGCCAGTAGTATATCGCGAGGACGTGGAAACACCATATATTTT
cdr3_aa: CASSISRGRGNTIYF
j_call: TRBJ1-3
clone_size: -
v_call: TRBV19
d_call: -

cdr3_nt: TGTGCCACCAGCAGACCCCTGGGACTAGCGGACGGGGCAGATACGCAGTATTTT
cdr3_aa: CATSRPLGLADGADTQYF
j_call: TRBJ2-3
clone_size: -
v_call: TRBV15
d_call: TRBD2

cdr3_nt: TGTGCCAGCAGCTTCCGGACTAGCGGGAATCGAGCAGATACGCAGTATTTT
cdr3_aa: CASSFRTSGNRADTQYF
j_call: TRBJ2-3
clone_size: -
v_call: TRBV7-9
d_call: TRBD2

cdr3_nt: TGTGCCAGCAGTCCGCTAGGACAGGAATCATATGGCTACACCTTC
cdr3_aa: CASSPLGQESYGYTF
j_call: TRBJ1-2
clone_size: -
v_call: TRBV27
d_call: TRBD1

cdr3_nt: TGCGCCAGCAGCCGGCAGCGGGACCCAGAGACCCAGTACTTC
cdr3_aa: CASSRQRDPETQYF
j_call: TRBJ2-5
clone_size: once
v_call: TRBV5-1
d_call: TRBD2

cdr3_nt: TGTGCCAGCAGCTCCCCGGGACTAGCGTCGAATGAGCAGTTCTTC
cdr3_aa: CASSSPGLASNEQFF
j_call: TRBJ2-1
clone_size: -
v_call: TRBV7-2
d_call: TRBD2

cdr3_nt: TGTGCCACCAGCAGAGCGGCGGGGGGCTCCTACGAGCAGTACTTC
cdr3_aa: CATSRAAGGSYEQYF
j_call: TRBJ2-7
clone_size: -
v_call: TRBV15
d_call: TRBD2